The 28 T cell receptor beta chains in this list originate from one sample, sequenced in a study of T cells in Graves' hyperthyroidism and ophthalmopathy. The source material, RNA transcripts, was used to amplify TCR beta CDR3 regions. The HTBI primer set served for first-round RT-PCR of the TCR CDR3. TCRdb fed the multiplex PCR reads into MiXCR, producing one record per CDR3 protein. The sample records about 320,000 distinct CDR3 sequences, roughly 17% being singletons. The sample comprised blood. Receptor source: a man under 40 with Graves' hyperthyroidism.

This clonotype was seen a handful of times. J is TRBJ2-7 and V is TRBV9; D is ambiguous. This CDR3 contains 14 residues. The germline V gene has CDR1 SGDLS and CDR2 YYNGEE. V lost 0 bases and J lost 2, with 9 bases in between. CDR3 residues: CASSVEARTYEQYF. The CDR3 DNA reads TGTGCCAGCAGCGTAGAGGCGCGGACCTACGAGCAGTACTTC. The variable domain in full, with the rest retrieved from reference TRBV9 and TRBJ2-7, is DSGVTQTPKHLITATGQRVTLRCSPRSGDLSVYWYQQSLDQGLQFLIQYYNGEERAKGNILERFSAQQFPDLHSELNLSSLELGDSALYFCASSVEARTYEQYFGPGTRLTVT.

This clonotype was seen a single time. This may be a read error: a much more frequent sequence differs by one nucleotide. The chain is built from TRBV18 and TRBJ2-7; 8 positions agree with TRBD1. CDR3 length: 14 amino acids. The germline gives CDR1 KGHSH, CDR2 LQKENI. The trim removed 0 bases at V and 7 bases at J, leaving 5 bases unmatched. Here the CDR3 reads CASSPPGQGQEQYF. The CDR3 region has the DNA TGTGCCAGCTCACCACCCGGACAGGGTCAAGAGCAGTACTTC.

This clonotype was seen more than once but under ten times. The CDR3 region is CSARTLADTQYF. The CDR3 DNA reads TGCAGTGCTAGAACATTAGCCGATACGCAGTATTTT. V and J are TRBV20-1 and TRBJ2-3; D gene uncertain. V was clipped by 2 bases and J by 6 bases, with 9 bases between them. Germline V CDR1 and CDR2: DFQATT, SNEGSKA (reference sequence). This CDR3 is 12 amino acids long.

This clonotype was counted a few times. The chain carries TRBV9 and TRBJ2-3, with a weak D call TRBD2 (5 bases). The CDR3 is 13 amino acids. Deletions cut 1 base from V and 4 bases from J, with 7 bases between. Germline V gene data show CDR1 as SGDLS and CDR2 as YYNGEE. CDR3 amino acids: CASSVTGADTQYF. CDR3 sequence (DNA): TGTGCCAGCAGCGTAACCGGGGCAGATACGCAGTATTTT.

This clonotype was seen at least ten times. The chain recombines TRBV3-1 with TRBJ2-7, with D hard to call. V was trimmed by 3 bases and J by 6 bases, leaving 9 bases between them. The CDR3 contains 12 residues. Per the germline V gene, CDR1 is LGHDT and CDR2 is YNNKEL (reference sequence). The CDR3 sequence: CASSQVLSEQYF. The CDR3 bases are TGTGCCAGCAGCCAGGTTCTTTCCGAGCAGTACTTC.

At least ten counts were recorded for this clonotype. V is TRBV3-1 and J is TRBJ2-7; D not resolved. Germline lookup yields CDR1 LGHDT and CDR2 YNNKEL (reference sequence). The length of the CDR3 is 12 residues. The V end was cut by 6 bases, the J end by 5 bases, with 11 bases between. The CDR3 sequence is CASSTPRNEQYF. The CDR3 DNA reads as TGTGCCAGCAGTACCCCCCGGAACGAGCAGTACTTC.

The chain carries TRBV20-1 and TRBJ2-7; possibly TRBD2 for D (6 bases). V was cut by 2 bases and J by 6 bases, with 26 bases left in between. This CDR3 spans 17 amino acids. CDR1 is DFQATT, CDR2 SNEGSKA, per germline (reference sequence). For the CDR3, the DNA is TGCAGTGCTAGACGCCCCGCGGGAACGACTTTAGTCTCCGAGCAGTACTTC. Its translation is CSARRPAGTTLVSEQYF.

This clonotype appeared a few times. The V and J genes are TRBV7-3 and TRBJ2-1, with D perhaps TRBD2 (6 bases). The V gene's germline CDR1 is SGHTA and CDR2 FQGTGA. V was shortened by 4 bases and J by 6 bases, with 10 bases between the two germline ends. This CDR3 contains 13 residues. The DNA of the CDR3 is TGTGCCAGCAGCTCCACAGCGGGCAATGAGCAGTTCTTC. Translation gives CASSSTAGNEQFF. The whole variable domain, remainder taken from reference TRBV7-3 and TRBJ2-1, is GAGVSQTPSNKVTEKGKYVELRCDPISGHTALYWYRQSLGQGPEFLIYFQGTGAADDSGLPNDRFFAVRPEGSVSTLKIQRTERGDSAVYLCASSSTAGNEQFFGPGTRLTVL.

This clonotype was seen more than once but under ten times. The rearrangement links TRBV20-1 to TRBJ1-1, with unresolved D. This CDR3 contains 12 residues. The germline V and J ends were trimmed by 2 bases and 10 bases, with 14 bases remaining between them. CDR1 is DFQATT and CDR2 is SNEGSKA in the germline V gene (reference sequence). CDR3 coding DNA: TGCAGTGCTAGAAGCCCCGACTTTGCAGCTTTCTTT. Protein product: CSARSPDFAAFF.

The V gene is TRBV20-1, the J gene TRBJ2-1; D may correspond to TRBD1 or TRBD2 (5 bases each). The CDR3 is 14 amino acids. Trimming took 0 bases from V and 4 from J, leaving 10 bases between them. In germline, CDR1 is DFQATT, CDR2 SNEGSKA (reference sequence). As DNA, the CDR3 is TGCAGTGCTAGAGATGGAGGACATTACAATGAGCAGTTCTTC. Its protein product is CSARDGGHYNEQFF.

Many counts were recorded for this clonotype. The chain joins TRBV19 to TRBJ2-2, with TRBD1 as a possible D gene (5 bases). CDR3 length: 16 amino acids. V dropped 0 bases and J dropped 0 bases, with 8 bases sitting between them. CDR1 LNHDA and CDR2 SQIVND come from the germline V gene (reference sequence). In nucleotides, the CDR3 is TGTGCCAGTAGTATAGATGCAGGGACGAACACCGGGGAGCTGTTTTTT. Its translation is CASSIDAGTNTGELFF.

In this sample, this clonotype turned up many times. The CDR3 DNA reads TGTGCCAGCAGTACTCGAGGAGCGGGAGGCTACGAGCAGTACTTC. This gives the protein CASSTRGAGGYEQYF. The V call is TRBV27, the J call TRBJ2-7, with 9 positions matching TRBD2. The CDR3 extends over 15 amino acids. J gave up 3 bases and V 5 bases, and 8 bases lay outside the gene matches. The V gene's germline CDR1 is MNHEY and CDR2 SMNVEV (reference sequence).

This clonotype has at least ten counts. CDR3 DNA: TGTGCCAGCAGCTTAGAGGCGGGATTAAACGAGCAGTACTTC. This gives the protein CASSLEAGLNEQYF. The V gene is TRBV7-6, the J gene TRBJ2-7; tentative D call: TRBD2 (6 bases). The CDR3 loop spans 14 amino acids. Germline V gene lookup returns CDR1 SGHVS and CDR2 FNYEAQ. Trimming shortened V by 1 base and J by 5 bases, and 12 bases separated the two germline ends.

This chain links TRBV6-1 with TRBJ2-7; D remains ambiguous. Between the trimmed V and J ends, which lost 2 bases and 5 bases, there was a span of 10 bases. The CDR3 runs 13 residues. The germline gives CDR1 MNHNS, CDR2 SASEGT. CDR3: CASSENPQDEQYF. The CDR3 DNA reads as TGTGCCAGCAGTGAAAACCCCCAGGACGAGCAGTACTTC.

This clonotype was picked up many times. The chain carries TRBV2 and TRBJ2-1; the D is unclear. Trimming removed 10 bases at V and 9 bases at J, with 25 bases between. The CDR3 totals 15 residues. Germline assignment: CDR1 SNHLY and CDR2 FYNNEI. The CDR3 spells CATSSSVSPLGEQFF. The CDR3 DNA sequence: TGTGCCACCTCCTCTTCGGTTTCCCCGCTCGGTGAGCAGTTCTTC. The full variable domain, completed using reference TRBV2 and TRBJ2-1, is EPEVTQTPSHQVTQMGQEVILRCVPISNHLYFYWYRQILGQKVEFLVSFYNNEISEKSEIFDDQFSVERPDGSNFTLKIRSTKLEDSAMYFCATSSSVSPLGEQFFGPGTRLTVL.

This clonotype was found a few times. The chain links TRBV6-5 to TRBJ2-7; tentatively, D is TRBD2 (5 bases). CDR1 and CDR2 from the germline V gene are MNHEY and SVGAGI. The CDR3 is 14 amino acids. The germline V and J ends were trimmed by 0 bases and 2 bases, with 8 bases remaining between them. The CDR3 nucleotides are TGTGCCAGCAGTTACTCGACTAATCCCTACGAGCAGTACTTC. Translating gives CASSYSTNPYEQYF.

This clonotype was observed at least ten times. The CDR3 reads CAWSVDYEQYF. CDR3 coding DNA: TGTGCCTGGAGTGTGGACTACGAGCAGTACTTC. The genes are TRBV30 and TRBJ2-7, with no clear D. Trimming took 0 bases from V and 3 from J, leaving 3 bases between them. The CDR3 is made up of 11 amino acids. Germline V gene sequence: CDR1 GTSNPN, CDR2 SVGIG (reference sequence).

This clonotype was found once. The chain links TRBV12-3 or TRBV12-4 to TRBJ2-1; 12 bases are shared with TRBD1. V lost 6 bases and J lost 4; bases outside the gene matches: 10. This CDR3 is built from 17 residues. CDR3 loop: CASSHGTGGRGYNEQFF. The CDR3, as DNA: TGTGCCAGCAGCCACGGGACAGGGGGCAGGGGGTACAATGAGCAGTTCTTC.

This clonotype has a count of ten or more. V and J are TRBV2 and TRBJ2-5; 9 bases agree with TRBD1. CDR1 is SNHLY, CDR2 FYNNEI, per germline. Trimming at V came to 7 bases and at J to 3 bases, leaving 3 bases not matched to a gene. The CDR3 is 13 amino acids. In nucleotides, the CDR3 is TGTGCCAGCATGGGGGACAGGGAAGAGACCCAGTACTTC. It translates to CASMGDREETQYF.

This clonotype was recorded at least ten times. V and J are TRBV4-1 and TRBJ1-5, with D tentatively TRBD1 (6 bases). The CDR3 is 17 residues long. Trimming cost V 1 base and J 7 bases, with 20 bases left between them. The V gene's germline CDR1 is MGHRA and CDR2 YSYEKL. Here the CDR3 reads CASSQVGGRRRGQPQHF. The DNA of the CDR3 is TGCGCCAGCAGCCAAGTAGGGGGTCGAAGGCGCGGCCAGCCCCAGCATTTT.

This clonotype was counted a few times. The J gene is TRBJ1-1, the V gene TRBV9; no clear D. The CDR3 spans 15 residues. Germline V gene data show CDR1 as SGDLS and CDR2 as YYNGEE. V was shortened by 4 bases and J by 1 base, with 14 bases between the two germline ends. CDR3 in DNA: TGTGCCAGCAGCCCATACGACAACTCGAACACTGAAGCTTTCTTT. Amino acid sequence: CASSPYDNSNTEAFF.

This clonotype was counted once. The chain joins TRBV20-1 to TRBJ2-1, with D unclear. The CDR3 has 15 amino acids. The germline V gene has CDR1 DFQATT and CDR2 SNEGSKA (reference sequence). Trimming left V 0 bases short and J 8 bases short, with 17 bases between. The CDR3 region is CSARDPVNFFDEQFF. The DNA for the CDR3 is TGCAGTGCTAGAGATCCGGTTAACTTCTTCGATGAGCAGTTCTTC.

The CDR3 here is CASSLGSGGQPQHF. The CDR3 DNA reads as TGTGCCAGCTCTCTTGGTTCGGGCGGTCAGCCCCAGCATTTT. The chain couples TRBV11-2 to TRBJ1-5; D is unresolved. Trimming shortened V by 8 bases and J by 6 bases, and 17 bases separated the two germline ends. CDR1 SGHAT and CDR2 FQNNGV come from the germline V gene. The CDR3 is 14 residues long.

Ten or more counts support this clonotype. The gene calls are TRBV15 and TRBJ2-7, with 9 bases that match TRBD1. The ends lost 3 bases at V and 5 bases at J; junction bases unmatched: 11. This CDR3 contains 16 residues. Germline-derived CDR1 and CDR2 are LNHNV and YYDKDF (reference sequence). CDR3 region: CATSSAPRDRVHEQYF. CDR3 nucleotide sequence: TGTGCCACCAGCAGTGCTCCCCGGGACAGGGTCCACGAGCAGTACTTC.

This clonotype was seen a few times. V and J are TRBV29-1 and TRBJ1-2; D not resolved. Germline CDR1 SQVTM, CDR2 ANQGSEA. V lost 8 bases and J lost 8, with 18 bases in between. This CDR3 spans 12 amino acids. CDR3 bases: TGCAGCACTCCGTCGGCCTCCGAGGGCTACACCTTC. Translated, it gives CSTPSASEGYTF.

This chain links TRBV19 with TRBJ1-2, with 7 bases that match TRBD1. Trimming at V came to 10 bases and at J to 6 bases, leaving 11 bases not matched to a gene. CDR3 length: 13 amino acids. Germline V CDR1 and CDR2: LNHDA, SQIVND (reference sequence). The CDR3, as DNA: TGTGCCACCCAGGGGGACAATTGGAATGGCTACACCTTC. Translating gives CATQGDNWNGYTF.

For this clonotype: A much larger clone is a single base away; this may be a read error. The chain is built from TRBV5-1 and TRBJ1-1; 7 bases line up with TRBD1. The germline gives CDR1 SGHRS, CDR2 YFSETQ. This CDR3 region has 15 residues. In DNA, the CDR3 is TGCGCCAGCAGCTTGGAGACAGGGTTGAACACTGAAGGTTTCTTT. Translated: CASSLETGLNTEGFF.

In this sample, this clonotype turned up many times. The chain has TRBV2 and TRBJ1-5, with D possibly being TRBD1 (5 bases). The length of the CDR3 is 13 residues. The germline V gene has CDR1 SNHLY and CDR2 FYNNEI. V was pared by 3 bases and J by 7 bases, with 10 bases between. CDR3 sequence: CASSDREKQPQHF. The CDR3 bases are TGTGCCAGCAGTGACAGGGAAAAGCAGCCCCAGCATTTT.